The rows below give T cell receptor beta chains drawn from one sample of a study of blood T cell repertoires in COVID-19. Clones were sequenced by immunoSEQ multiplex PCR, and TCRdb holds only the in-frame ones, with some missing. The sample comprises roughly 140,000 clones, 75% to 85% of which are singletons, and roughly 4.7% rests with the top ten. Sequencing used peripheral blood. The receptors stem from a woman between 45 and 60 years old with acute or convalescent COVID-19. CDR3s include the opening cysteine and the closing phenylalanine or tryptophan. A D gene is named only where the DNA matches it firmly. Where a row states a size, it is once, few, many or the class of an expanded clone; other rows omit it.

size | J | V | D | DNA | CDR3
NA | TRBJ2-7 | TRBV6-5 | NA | TGTGCCACCCTTCGGGACTACGAGCAGTACTTC | CATLRDYEQYF
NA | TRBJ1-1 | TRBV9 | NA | TGTGCCAGCAGCGGGGGACTTTCTAAAACTGAAGCTTTCTTT | CASSGGLSKTEAFF
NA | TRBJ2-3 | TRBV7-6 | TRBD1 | TGTGCCAGCAGCGCCCGGCCGGGACAGGGCACAGATACGCAGTATTTT | CASSARPGQGTDTQYF
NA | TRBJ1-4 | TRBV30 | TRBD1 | TGTGCCTGGGGATTGGGACAGGGGCTTGAAAAACTGTTTTTT | CAWGLGQGLEKLFF
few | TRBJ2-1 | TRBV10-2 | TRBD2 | TGCGCCAGCATGAAAACTAGCGGGAAATACAATGAGCAGTTCTTC | CASMKTSGKYNEQFF
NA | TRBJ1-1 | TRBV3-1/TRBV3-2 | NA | TGTGCCAGCAGCCAAGATATGGCCAGGTACACTGAAGCTTTCTTT | CASSQDMARYTEAFF
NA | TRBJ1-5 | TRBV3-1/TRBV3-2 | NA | TGTGCCAGCAGCCCACCTCGGACGGGGGGGGGCTATAGCAATCAGCCCCAGCATTTT | CASSPPRTGGGYSNQPQHF
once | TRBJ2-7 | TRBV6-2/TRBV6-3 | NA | TGTGCCAGCAGTTACTCCTCCAGGGACTACGAGCAGTACTTC | CASSYSSRDYEQYF
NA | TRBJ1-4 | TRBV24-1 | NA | TGTGCCACCAGTGACGCGGGGCAAGGCGAAAAACTGTTTTTT | CATSDAGQGEKLFF
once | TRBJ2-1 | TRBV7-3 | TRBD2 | TGTGCCAGCGGTTCAGCGGGGGGTTACAATGAGCAGTTCTTC | CASGSAGGYNEQFF
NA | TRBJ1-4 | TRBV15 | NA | TGTGCCACCTCGCTCCGGGCGGGAGGTGAAAAACTGTTTTTT | CATSLRAGGEKLFF
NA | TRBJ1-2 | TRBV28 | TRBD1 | TGTGCCAGCAGTCCTGGGACAGGGCGATTTGAGAACTATGGCTACACCTTC | CASSPGTGRFENYGYTF
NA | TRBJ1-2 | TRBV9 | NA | TGTGCCAGCAGCGTAGCCCCCACCCCCCGTTCCCTGGGCAGTAACTATGGCTACACCTTC | CASSVAPTPRSLGSNYGYTF
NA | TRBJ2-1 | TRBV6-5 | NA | TGTGCCAGCAGACGACAGTACAATGAGCAGTTCTTC | CASRRQYNEQFF
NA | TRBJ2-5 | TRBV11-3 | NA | TGTGCCAGCAGCTTAGATCGGAGTGGGGAGACCCAGTACTTC | CASSLDRSGETQYF